This T cell receptor (beta chain) is drawn from a study of T cells in Graves' hyperthyroidism and ophthalmopathy. Overall study results and limits: Most expanded thyroid clonotypes above 0.001 recurred in blood.

Participants, patients aged 18 to 65, had newly diagnosed hyperthyroidism with a duration under 2 months. Uncontrolled infection, other autoimmune disease, pregnancy or lactation led to exclusion. Diagnoses used clinical symptoms, serum thyroxine and TRAb, thyroid ultrasound and orbital computed tomography. Details on this clonotype: Its specificity is not known. Being one base from a much bigger clone, this may be a read error.

This CDR3 is 16 amino acids long. V lost 1 base, J lost 6 bases, and 17 bases lay in between. Germline loops: CDR1 KGHDR, CDR2 SFDVKD. It was RNA transcripts that yielded the amplified TCR beta CDR3 regions. First-round RT-PCR targeting the TCR CDR3 was performed with the HTBI primer set. MiXCR was run by TCRdb on the multiplex PCR reads, yielding one entry per CDR3 protein. The sample lists a few hundred thousand distinct CDR3 sequences; approximately 15% were seen once. V gene TRBV24-1 combines with J gene TRBJ1-2; TRBD1 is a possible D gene (6 bases). The sequenced sample consisted of blood. This sequence was found in a man aged 25 to 45 with Graves' hyperthyroidism that later progressed to Graves' ophthalmopathy. The CDR3 DNA is TGTGCCACCAGTGATTTCACGTCCCGGGACATGGATGGCTACACCTTC. The encoded protein is CATSDFTSRDMDGYTF.